The rows below give T cell receptor beta chains drawn from one sample of a study of blood T cell repertoires in COVID-19. Sequencing used immunoSEQ multiplex PCR; TCRdb keeps in-frame clones, though not all of them. The sample consists of over 120,000 clones, just under 85% of them appearing once. Sequencing was done on a sample of peripheral blood. Receptors were obtained from a woman older than 75 with acute or convalescent COVID-19. CDR3s include the opening cysteine and the closing phenylalanine or tryptophan. A D gene is named only where the DNA matches it firmly. Clone size is given for some rows only: seen once, a few or many times, or a class if the clone is expanded.

d_call,v_call,j_call,clone_size,cdr3_aa,cdr3_nt
-,TRBV4-3,TRBJ2-2,once,CASSQGLARGNTGELFF,TGCGCCAGCAGCCAAGGTTTGGCCAGGGGGAACACCGGGGAGCTGTTTTTT
-,TRBV7-2,TRBJ1-5,-,CASSLGQGRNQPQHF,TGTGCCAGCAGCTTAGGCCAGGGTCGCAATCAGCCCCAGCATTTT
-,TRBV6-5,TRBJ1-3,few,CASYEGTTGNTIYF,TGTGCCAGCTACGAGGGAACTACTGGAAACACCATATATTTT
-,TRBV6-5,TRBJ2-4,-,CATVSGHIQYF,TGTGCCACCGTGTCTGGCCACATTCAGTACTTC
-,TRBV19,TRBJ1-2,-,CASSSYSGGYTF,TGTGCCAGTAGCTCTTACTCGGGGGGCTACACCTTC
-,TRBV4-1,TRBJ1-3,-,CASSQDPSSGNTIYF,TGCGCCAGCAGCCAAGACCCCAGCTCTGGAAACACCATATATTTT
-,TRBV18,TRBJ2-3,-,CASLTSGGTDTQYF,TGTGCCAGCTTAACCTCAGGGGGCACAGATACGCAGTATTTT
TRBD1,TRBV11-3,TRBJ2-5,-,CASSFTGDKTQYF,TGTGCCAGCAGCTTTACAGGGGATAAGACCCAGTACTTC
-,TRBV6-6,TRBJ2-5,-,CASSPKETQYF,TGTGCCAGCAGCCCAAAAGAGACCCAGTACTTC
TRBD1,TRBV12-3/TRBV12-4,TRBJ2-5,-,CASRKDRGETQYF,TGTGCCAGCAGGAAGGACAGGGGAGAGACCCAGTACTTC
-,TRBV6-5,TRBJ1-2,-,CASSYSRGVFDYGYTF,TGTGCCAGCAGTTACTCGCGGGGGGTATTTGACTATGGCTACACCTTC
-,TRBV14,TRBJ1-2,-,CASSQVHFIGREPSGYTF,TGTGCCAGCAGCCAAGTACATTTTATCGGGAGAGAACCCTCGGGCTACACCTTC
TRBD1,TRBV30,TRBJ1-6,-,CAWSAGQGQSPLHF,TGTGCCTGGAGTGCCGGACAGGGTCAGTCACCCCTCCACTTT
TRBD1,TRBV7-3,TRBJ2-7,-,CASSLEGARLDEQYF,TGTGCCAGCAGCTTAGAGGGGGCAAGATTAGACGAGCAGTACTTC
TRBD2,TRBV5-1,TRBJ2-7,-,CASSLAFSGVYEQYF,TGCGCCAGCAGCTTGGCATTTAGCGGGGTTTACGAGCAGTACTTC
-,TRBV25-1,TRBJ2-1,-,CASSGLASSYNEQFF,TGTGCCAGCAGTGGGTTAGCGAGCTCCTACAATGAGCAGTTCTTC
-,TRBV7-9,TRBJ2-7,-,CASSGWYEQYF,TGTGCCAGCAGCGGCTGGTACGAGCAGTACTTC
TRBD2,TRBV5-4,TRBJ2-3,-,CASSEGTSASSTDTQYF,TGTGCCAGCAGCGAAGGGACTAGCGCGAGTAGCACAGATACGCAGTATTTT
-,TRBV7-9,TRBJ2-3,-,CASSFGGHTDTQYF,TGTGCCAGCAGCTTCGGGGGGCACACAGATACGCAGTATTTT
-,TRBV10-3,TRBJ1-2,-,CAISEAAGQRGYTF,TGTGCCATCAGTGAGGCTGCGGGGCAGAGGGGCTACACCTTC
-,TRBV7-8,TRBJ1-2,once,CASSRGGAYGYTF,TGTGCCAGCAGCCGGGGGGGGGCTTATGGCTACACCTTC
TRBD1,TRBV30,TRBJ1-2,-,CAWSVVRTGGGYGYTF,TGTGCCTGGAGTGTAGTTAGGACAGGGGGCGGCTATGGCTACACCTTC
-,TRBV18,TRBJ1-6,-,CASSPDSPEANSPLHF,TGTGCCAGCTCACCAGACAGTCCCGAAGCTAATTCACCCCTCCACTTT
-,TRBV7-9,TRBJ1-6,-,CASSPDSDNSPLHF,TGTGCCAGCAGCCCAGACAGCGATAATTCACCCCTCCACTTT
TRBD1,TRBV24-1,TRBJ1-2,-,CATSDSGTANYGYTF,TGTGCCACCAGTGATTCCGGGACAGCTAACTATGGCTACACCTTC
TRBD1,TRBV27,TRBJ2-5,-,CASSSGGPQETQYF,TGTGCCAGCAGTTCAGGGGGCCCCCAAGAGACCCAGTACTTC
-,TRBV19,TRBJ1-1,few,CASSPTDRNTEAFF,TGTGCCAGTAGTCCGACGGACAGGAACACTGAAGCTTTCTTT
-,TRBV19,TRBJ1-1,-,CASSIGQGPFTEAFF,TGTGCCAGTAGTATAGGCCAGGGCCCGTTCACTGAAGCTTTCTTT
TRBD1,TRBV9,TRBJ1-2,few,CASSVDGVRTGANYGYTF,TGTGCCAGCAGCGTAGATGGCGTTCGGACAGGCGCCAACTATGGCTACACCTTC
-,TRBV21-1,TRBJ1-5,-,CASSKVVGSADQPQHF,TGTGCCAGCAGCAAAGTTGTAGGGAGTGCGGATCAGCCCCAGCATTTT
TRBD2,TRBV7-2,TRBJ2-1,-,CASSLNGLAGWYNEQFF,TGTGCCAGCAGCTTAAATGGGCTAGCGGGGTGGTACAATGAGCAGTTCTTC
-,TRBV5-5,TRBJ1-5,-,CASSLGQHQPQHF,TGTGCCAGCAGCTTAGGACAGCACCAGCCCCAGCATTTT
TRBD2,TRBV9,TRBJ2-1,once,CASSPYQTSGNEQFF,TGTGCCAGCAGCCCTTACCAGACTAGCGGAAATGAGCAGTTCTTC
-,TRBV7-2,TRBJ2-5,-,CASSLGHLGQETQYF,TGTGCCAGCAGCTTAGGACATTTAGGCCAAGAGACCCAGTACTTC
-,TRBV5-6,TRBJ1-4,few,CASSLGGRDEKLFF,TGTGCCAGCAGCTTGGGAGGGCGCGATGAAAAACTGTTTTTT
TRBD1,TRBV7-8,TRBJ2-7,once,CASSNQPGQAYEQYF,TGTGCCAGCAGCAATCAACCGGGACAGGCCTACGAGCAGTACTTC
-,TRBV19,TRBJ1-2,-,CASSLFTGIISYGYTF,TGTGCCAGTAGTCTCTTCACAGGGATTATATCCTATGGCTACACCTTC
TRBD2,TRBV2,TRBJ2-3,-,CATSLAGGTDTQYF,TGTGCCACCTCCCTAGCGGGGGGTACAGATACGCAGTATTTT
TRBD1,TRBV2,TRBJ1-2,once,CASSSTGRNYGYTF,TGTGCCAGCAGCTCGACAGGGAGAAACTATGGCTACACCTTC
-,TRBV5-8,TRBJ1-1,-,CASSLVEGRGAFF,TGTGCCAGCAGCTTGGTCGAGGGGAGGGGAGCTTTCTTT
TRBD1,TRBV19,TRBJ1-1,-,CASSKGRDRGLGTEAFF,TGTGCCAGTAGTAAGGGGAGGGACAGGGGGCTCGGCACTGAAGCTTTCTTT
TRBD1,TRBV27,TRBJ1-1,-,CASSPLRTGGRGTEAFF,TGTGCCAGCAGTCCTCTTCGGACAGGGGGCCGGGGGACTGAAGCTTTCTTT
-,TRBV2,TRBJ1-5,-,CASSAGAHQPQHF,TGTGCCAGCAGTGCAGGGGCCCATCAGCCCCAGCATTTT
-,TRBV6-5,TRBJ1-4,-,CASSYTPGRDEKLFF,TGTGCCAGCAGTTACACCCCGGGAAGGGATGAAAAACTGTTTTTT
TRBD1,TRBV6-5,TRBJ2-6,-,CASVQGATGANVLTF,TGTGCCAGCGTACAGGGGGCGACAGGGGCCAACGTCCTGACTTTC
TRBD1,TRBV5-1,TRBJ1-1,-,CASSLTGYTEAFF,TGCGCCAGCAGCCTGACAGGGTACACTGAAGCTTTCTTT
TRBD2,TRBV3-1/TRBV3-2,TRBJ2-5,-,CASSQMVAGLQETQYF,TGTGCCAGCAGCCAGATGGTAGCGGGGCTCCAAGAGACCCAGTACTTC
-,TRBV11-3,TRBJ2-2,-,CASSFRVAGELFF,TGTGCCAGCAGCTTCAGGGTGGCCGGGGAGCTGTTTTTT
TRBD1,TRBV7-8,TRBJ1-1,-,CASSGHDRGDTEAFF,TGTGCCAGCAGCGGCCACGACAGGGGCGACACTGAAGCTTTCTTT
-,TRBV18,TRBJ1-1,few,CASSLTDSEMSAFF,TGTGCCAGCTCACTAACGGACAGCGAAATGAGCGCTTTCTTT
-,TRBV5-1,TRBJ2-2,-,CASEQNTGELFF,TGCGCCAGCGAACAGAACACCGGGGAGCTGTTTTTT
-,TRBV19,TRBJ2-2,-,CASSIEGSGTLNTGELFF,TGTGCCAGTAGTATAGAGGGCTCCGGGACACTGAACACCGGGGAGCTGTTTTTT
-,TRBV7-6,TRBJ1-2,once,CASSGGGYGYTF,TGTGCCAGCAGCGGGGGAGGCTATGGCTACACCTTC
-,TRBV5-1,TRBJ2-5,once,CASSPRGSDLQETQYF,TGCGCCAGCAGCCCGAGGGGGTCGGACCTCCAAGAGACCCAGTACTTC
-,TRBV4-2,TRBJ1-1,once,CASSQEQLKTEAFF,TGTGCCAGCAGCCAAGAACAGTTGAAGACTGAAGCTTTCTTT
TRBD2,TRBV7-3,TRBJ2-1,-,CASSPAGLAGGLNEQFF,TGTGCCAGCAGCCCCGCGGGACTAGCGGGAGGCCTTAATGAGCAGTTCTTC
-,TRBV10-3,TRBJ2-5,-,CAISEGASTQYF,TGTGCCATCAGTGAGGGGGCTTCGACCCAGTACTTC